This TCR beta chain stems from a study of cytomegalovirus exposure and HLA in healthy donors. Notes on the study in general: Usually a TCR sequence was rare, but some public TCRs were found in many donors.

Note on this clone: Its antigen remains unknown.

Primers: 60 Vbeta forward and 13 Jbeta reverse. TCRdb's copy holds only in-frame clones and misses some; the assay was immunoSEQ multiplex PCR. The sample shows around 160,000 clones, approximately 88% of them seen only once. The TCR was taken from a woman younger than 35 in good health and CMV-seronegative. Input material: PBMCs.

CDR3 DNA sequence: TGCGCCAGCAGCCAAACCGTACAGGGGAATGAGCAGTTCTTC. Translating gives CASSQTVQGNEQFF. This chain links TRBV4-1 with TRBJ2-1; 7 nucleotides line up with TRBD1. V was pared by 2 bases and J by 7 bases, with 5 bases of the junction left unmatched. CDR1 is MGHRA and CDR2 is YSYEKL in the germline V gene. The CDR3 extends over 14 amino acids.